Below are 19 T cell receptor beta chains sequenced from a single sample in a study of blood T cell repertoires in COVID-19. Assay used: immunoSEQ multiplex PCR; TCRdb lists only in-frame clones, some missing. The data hold 85,000 to 120,000 clones, with about 91% observed a single time. The source material was peripheral blood. These receptors all stem from a man younger than 30 with acute or convalescent COVID-19.

This chain joins TRBV27 and TRBJ2-5; 9 bases match TRBD1. CDR3 length equals 16 residues. Germline CDR1 reads MNHEY; CDR2 reads SMNVEV (reference sequence). V was pared by 1 base and J by 1 base, with 4 bases of the junction left unmatched. The CDR3 spells CASSLLGTGLQETQYF. CDR3 DNA: TGTGCCAGCAGTTTATTAGGGACAGGGCTCCAAGAGACCCAGTACTTC.

V is TRBV2 and J is TRBJ1-1; D gene ambiguous. The CDR3 consists of 10 residues. The germline V gene encodes CDR1 SNHLY and CDR2 FYNNEI. Trimming took 4 bases from V and 6 from J, leaving 3 bases between them. DNA for the CDR3: TGTGCCAGCAGTGGGCCTGAAGCTTTCTTT. It yields the protein CASSGPEAFF.

The chain is built from TRBV18 and TRBJ1-2, with TRBD1 identical over 8 bases. CDR1 is KGHSH and CDR2 is LQKENI in the germline V gene. V was pared by 0 bases and J by 3 bases, with 9 bases of the junction left unmatched. This CDR3 is built from 17 residues. CDR3 in amino acids: CASSPPLGQGDYYGYTF. Written as DNA, the CDR3 is TGTGCCAGCTCACCACCTCTTGGACAGGGAGATTACTATGGCTACACCTTC.

V usage is TRBV5-4 and J usage is TRBJ1-1; tentative D call: TRBD1 (5 bases). CDR1 and CDR2 (germline): SGHNT, YYREEE (reference sequence). Deletions cut 0 bases from V and 3 bases from J, with 9 bases between. The CDR3 contains 14 residues. The CDR3 sequence is CASSLGGRYTEAFF. The CDR3 DNA is TGTGCCAGCAGCTTGGGGGGCCGGTACACTGAAGCTTTCTTT.

The rearrangement uses TRBV5-1 and TRBJ1-1, with unresolved D. There are 15 residues in the CDR3. Germline CDR1 is SGHRS and CDR2 is YFSETQ. V lost 0 bases, J lost 1 base, and 10 bases lay in between. As DNA, the CDR3 is TGCGCCAGCAGCTTGGGTGGGCTTTCGAACACTGAAGCTTTCTTT. It is translated as CASSLGGLSNTEAFF. Filled out from reference TRBV5-1 and TRBJ1-1, the complete variable domain reads KAGVTQTPRYLIKTRGQQVTLSCSPISGHRSVSWYQQTPGQGLQFLFEYFSETQRNKGNFPGRFSGRQFSNSRSEMNVSTLELGDSALYLCASSLGGLSNTEAFFGQGTRLTVV.

This chain uses TRBV30 with TRBJ2-1; 10 bases match TRBD1. Germline CDR1 and CDR2: GTSNPN and SVGIG (reference sequence). V dropped 2 bases and J dropped 2; count of bases not matched to a gene: 6. This CDR3 comprises 16 residues. In nucleotides, the CDR3 is TGTGCCTGGAGTCCACGCGGGACAGGGGCCTACAATGAGCAGTTCTTC. This encodes CAWSPRGTGAYNEQFF.

The V call is TRBV30, the J call TRBJ2-5, with TRBD1 matching over 10 bases. Trimming at V came to 6 bases and at J to 5 bases, leaving 6 bases not matched to a gene. The CDR3 contains 13 residues. Germline V gives CDR1 GTSNPN, CDR2 SVGIG (reference sequence). The CDR3 DNA follows: TGTGCCTGCGAAGAGGGACAGGGGGAGACCCAGTACTTC. Translating gives CACEEGQGETQYF. The complete variable domain, with remaining parts taken from reference TRBV30 and TRBJ2-5, reads SQTIHQWPATLVQPVGSPLSLECTVEGTSNPNLYWYRQAAGRGLQLLFYSVGIGQISSEVPQNLSASRPQDRQFILSSKKLLLSDSGFYLCACEEGQGETQYFGPGTRLLVL.

The rearrangement joins TRBV6-2 or TRBV6-3 to TRBJ2-1, with 9 nucleotides matching TRBD2. V lost 0 bases and J lost 11; bases outside the gene matches: 8. CDR3 length: 15 residues. The V gene's germline CDR1 is MNHEY and CDR2 SVGEGT. Written as DNA, the CDR3 is TGTGCCAGCAGTTACTCGCCAGCGGGAGGCCGCAAGCAGTTCTTC. It specifies CASSYSPAGGRKQFF.

Of note for this clone: This sample includes further DNA sequences coding for the same CDR3. The genes are TRBV5-1 and TRBJ2-7; 7 nucleotides line up with TRBD1. After removal of 5 bases from V and 0 bases from J, the junction contained 8 bases not matched to a gene. Germline V gives CDR1 SGHRS, CDR2 YFSETQ. This CDR3 has 15 amino acids. The CDR3 region is CASSHGQVPSYEQYF. CDR3 nucleotides: TGCGCCAGCAGTCACGGACAGGTTCCCTCCTACGAGCAGTACTTC.

The rearrangement joins TRBV7-9 to TRBJ1-1, with TRBD1 matching over 9 bases. Germline trimming cut 5 bases from V and 0 bases from J; bases unmatched to any gene: 10. The CDR3 is 17 amino acids. Germline V gene lookup returns CDR1 SEHNR and CDR2 FQNEAQ (reference sequence). CDR3 loop: CASSRSGQGLLNTEAFF. For the CDR3, the DNA is TGTGCCAGCAGCCGCTCTGGACAGGGGCTATTGAACACTGAAGCTTTCTTT.

The chain links TRBV27 to TRBJ2-2, with D possibly matching TRBD1 (5 bases). The germline V gene encodes CDR1 MNHEY and CDR2 SMNVEV (reference sequence). There are 13 residues in the CDR3. V lost 6 bases and J lost 7, with 12 bases in between. CDR3 protein: CASRQGMGGELFF. Here the CDR3 DNA reads TGTGCCAGCAGGCAGGGAATGGGCGGGGAGCTGTTTTTT.

The chain has TRBV2 and TRBJ2-1; TRBD2 agrees at 12 bases. The germline CDR1 and CDR2 sequences are SNHLY and FYNNEI. The CDR3 extends over 15 amino acids. Losses at the gene ends were 4 bases for V and 5 bases for J; bases not matched to a gene: 3. CDR3 in amino acids: CASSGLAGENNEQFF. The CDR3 coding sequence is TGTGCCAGCAGTGGACTAGCGGGGGAGAACAATGAGCAGTTCTTC.

This chain links TRBV10-2 with TRBJ2-2; 10 bases fit TRBD2. CDR3 length: 18 residues. Germline CDR1 and CDR2: WSHSY and SAAADI. The J segment lost 5 bases and the V segment lost 8 bases, leaving 17 bases of the junction unmatched. This CDR3 reads CASRVESSGSMGTGELFF. The CDR3 nucleotides are TGCGCCAGCCGCGTGGAGTCTAGCGGGAGTATGGGGACCGGGGAGCTGTTTTTT.

The chain links TRBV30 to TRBJ1-2; TRBD1 is a possible D gene (6 bases). The CDR3 runs 14 residues. CDR1 is GTSNPN and CDR2 is SVGIG in the germline V gene (reference sequence). V was clipped by 4 bases and J by 4 bases, with 16 bases between them. In DNA, the CDR3 is TGTGCCTGGAAGCCCCGCGGCAGGGGCTATGGCTACACCTTC. This codes for CAWKPRGRGYGYTF. The full variable domain, in which reference TRBV30 and TRBJ1-2 provide the parts outside the CDR3, is SQTIHQWPATLVQPVGSPLSLECTVEGTSNPNLYWYRQAAGRGLQLLFYSVGIGQISSEVPQNLSASRPQDRQFILSSKKLLLSDSGFYLCAWKPRGRGYGYTFGSGTRLTVV.

The chain uses TRBV3-1 (or the pseudogene TRBV3-2) and TRBJ1-2; 11 bases map to TRBD1. Germline trimming cut 4 bases from V and 6 bases from J; bases unmatched to any gene: 7. CDR3 size: 15 residues. Germline CDR1 is LGHDT and CDR2 is YNNKEL (reference sequence). CDR3 in DNA: TGTGCCAGCAGCCGAAGGACAGGGGGCGTCGATGGCTACACCTTC. Its protein product is CASSRRTGGVDGYTF.

This clone showed up just a few times. This chain uses TRBV7-9 with TRBJ1-3; D is unclear. Germline CDR1 SEHNR, CDR2 FQNEAQ (reference sequence). The CDR3 runs to 14 residues. Trimming took off 4 bases at V and 1 base at J, with 8 bases between the two ends. The CDR3 is CASSSGNSGNTIYF. The CDR3 nucleotides read TGTGCCAGCAGCTCAGGCAATTCTGGAAACACCATATATTTT.

There are a few counts of this clone. This chain connects TRBV9 to TRBJ2-2; 8 bases line up with TRBD2. The junction had 3 bases not matched to a gene; V was cut back by 0 bases and J by 14 bases. Germline lookup yields CDR1 SGDLS and CDR2 YYNGEE. The CDR3 has 12 amino acids. CDR3 sequence: CASSVGGGLLFF. The CDR3 region has the DNA TGTGCCAGCAGCGTAGGCGGGGGGTTACTGTTTTTT.

Turning to this clone: This CDR3 is also generated by other DNA sequences in the sample. V gene TRBV5-1 combines with J gene TRBJ2-3, with D perhaps TRBD2 (5 bases). The CDR3 is 16 amino acids. V was pared by 1 base and J by 0 bases, with 12 bases between. In germline, CDR1 is SGHRS, CDR2 YFSETQ. Here the CDR3 DNA reads TGCGCCAGCAGCTTGAATGGGAGAACTAGCACAGATACGCAGTATTTT. Its protein is CASSLNGRTSTDTQYF.

The sample holds a few counts of this clone. This chain links TRBV6-5 with TRBJ1-2, with a possible D match to TRBD1 (6 bases). The length of the CDR3 is 13 residues. CDR1 is MNHEY and CDR2 is SVGAGI in the germline V gene. Trimming took off 6 bases at V and 2 bases at J, with 10 bases between the two ends. The DNA of the CDR3 is TGTGCCAGCAGCTTTACAGGGAACTATGGCTACACCTTC. This gives the protein CASSFTGNYGYTF.